This TCR beta chain was retrieved from a study of CD8+ T cells in alopecia areata. On the study more broadly: Treatment of the treated patients consisted of oral tofacitinib, 5 to 10 mg twice daily.

Treatment defined: oral pan-JAK inhibitor, 5-10 mg twice daily. Reverse transcribed after extraction, RNA yielded cDNA as the sequencing template. Only in-frame clones appear in the TCRdb table, and some are missing; sequencing was by immunoSEQ multiplex PCR. Seen here are more than 150,000 clones, around 51% observed once, and the top ten hold roughly a tenth. The germline V and J ends were trimmed by 5 bases and 3 bases, with 10 bases remaining between them. The V gene's germline CDR1 is GTSNPN and CDR2 SVGIG (reference sequence). The CDR3 length is 13 residues. This TCR was sampled from a human donor with alopecia areata. Sample: CD8+ T cells sorted from blood, taken around week 54, from a patient treated with tofacitinib. The rearrangement uses TRBV30 and TRBJ2-2, with a weak D call TRBD1 (5 bases). CDR3 amino acids: CAWSQGDTGELFF. CDR3 in DNA: TGTGCCTGGTCTCAGGGTGACACCGGGGAGCTGTTTTTT.